These T cell receptor beta chains were read from a single sample in a study of T cell repertoires in cytomegalovirus infection. One entry per CDR3 protein results from TCRdb running MiXCR on the reads. The repertoire holds about 680,000 distinct CDR3 sequences, with approximately 24% as singletons. Sequencing was performed on CD8+ T cells from PBMCs. The source is a human donor in good health (CMV status not recorded). Some clones in this sample may be carry-over from other donors' samples. Each CDR3 is given with its conserved first and last residue. D genes are given only for firm matches. Not every row has a clone size; where given, it reads once, few, many or a size class.

v_gene	d_gene	j_gene	abundance	CDR3aa	CDR3nt
TRBV5-4	.	TRBJ1-5	few	CASSLKNSNQPQHF	TGTGCCAGCAGCTTGAAAAATAGCAATCAGCCCCAGCATTTT
TRBV20-1	.	TRBJ1-2	.	CSAREVRFYGYTF	TGCAGTGCTAGAGAGGTGCGGTTCTATGGCTACACCTTC
TRBV7-9	.	TRBJ2-3	many	CASSLAWGDTQYF	TGTGCCAGCAGCTTAGCGTGGGGGGATACGCAGTATTTT
TRBV12-3/TRBV12-4	.	TRBJ2-5	few	CASRAGTAETQYF	TGTGCCAGCAGAGCCGGGACTGCAGAGACCCAGTACTTC
TRBV28	.	TRBJ1-4	few	CASRTTFSTNEKLFF	TGTGCCAGCAGGACGACATTTTCAACTAATGAAAAACTGTTTTTT
TRBV18	.	TRBJ2-3	few	CASSPGPPSSTDTQYF	TGTGCCAGCTCACCAGGGCCCCCCTCGAGCACAGATACGCAGTATTTT
TRBV6-5	.	TRBJ1-2	.	CASTYGYQRGQSQGYTF	TGTGCCAGCACCTATGGGTACCAACGGGGGCAATCCCAGGGCTACACCTTC
TRBV7-2	TRBD2	TRBJ2-4	many	CASSDNLGGGQNIQYF	TGTGCCAGCAGCGACAACCTGGGGGGGGGTCAAAACATTCAGTACTTC
TRBV6-8	TRBD2	TRBJ2-1	few	CASSYFLAGGPSEQFF	TGTGCCAGCAGTTACTTTCTAGCGGGGGGGCCTAGTGAGCAGTTCTTC
TRBV28	.	TRBJ2-6	few	CASSLSPGRSGANVLTF	TGTGCCAGCAGTTTGTCCCCAGGGCGATCTGGGGCCAACGTCCTGACTTTC
TRBV27	TRBD2	TRBJ2-1	.	CASRGGSGGYNEQFF	TGTGCCAGCAGGGGGGGGAGCGGGGGCTACAATGAGCAGTTCTTC
TRBV27	.	TRBJ2-7	.	CASSQSAEQYF	TGTGCCAGCAGTCAGTCGGCCGAGCAGTACTTC
TRBV6-2/TRBV6-3	.	TRBJ2-4	.	CASRSGTRVAKNIQYF	TGTGCCAGCAGATCCGGGACCCGGGTGGCCAAAAACATTCAGTACTTC
TRBV4-1	TRBD1	TRBJ2-5	.	CASSDHDRGGTETQYF	TGCGCCAGCAGCGATCACGACAGGGGAGGAACCGAGACCCAGTACTTC
TRBV29-1	.	TRBJ2-2	few	CSVDRSNTGELFF	TGCAGCGTTGATAGGTCGAACACCGGGGAGCTGTTTTTT
TRBV15	.	TRBJ1-3	.	CATSRQGSRNNIYF	TGTGCCACCAGCAGGCAGGGTAGTAGAAACAACATATATTTT
TRBV7-9	TRBD2	TRBJ2-5	few	CASSSFSTSGQETQYF	TGTGCCAGCAGTTCCTTTTCTACTAGCGGACAAGAGACCCAGTACTTC
TRBV12-3/TRBV12-4	.	TRBJ1-2	.	CASSPGRLGYTF	TGTGCCAGCAGCCCGGGTCGTCTTGGCTACACCTTC